This is a list of T cell receptor beta chains from one sample in a study of cytomegalovirus exposure and HLA in healthy donors. Sequencing was performed with immunoSEQ multiplex PCR; in TCRdb, only in-frame clones are kept and a portion is missing. The sample contains around 110,000 clones, about 85% of which appear only once. Sequencing used PBMCs. The receptors shown here come from a woman in her late teens or twenties in good health and CMV-seropositive. Each CDR3 is given with its conserved first and last residue. A D gene is named only where the DNA matches it firmly. Size is omitted from some rows. Given values are once, few, many or a class for expanded clones.

d_call: NA; j_call: TRBJ2-7; v_call: TRBV11-2; clone_size: NA; cdr3_nt: TGTGCCAGCAGCTTCGGAGGCTACGAGCAGTACTTC; cdr3_aa: CASSFGGYEQYF
d_call: NA; j_call: TRBJ1-2; v_call: TRBV28; clone_size: NA; cdr3_nt: TGTGCCAGCACCTTGGACAGTACTAACTATGGCTACACCTTC; cdr3_aa: CASTLDSTNYGYTF
d_call: NA; j_call: TRBJ1-2; v_call: TRBV2; clone_size: NA; cdr3_nt: TGTGCCAGCAACAGGGCCTCCCAGGGGAATCTCAACTATGGCTACACCTTC; cdr3_aa: CASNRASQGNLNYGYTF
d_call: NA; j_call: TRBJ2-7; v_call: TRBV2; clone_size: NA; cdr3_nt: TGTGCCAGCAGTCCCCCCGGCGAGCAGTACTTC; cdr3_aa: CASSPPGEQYF
d_call: TRBD1; j_call: TRBJ1-4; v_call: TRBV4-3; clone_size: NA; cdr3_nt: TGCGCCAGCAGCCAAGACTCGGGACAGGGATTAAATGAAAAACTGTTTTTT; cdr3_aa: CASSQDSGQGLNEKLFF
d_call: TRBD1; j_call: TRBJ1-2; v_call: TRBV29-1; clone_size: NA; cdr3_nt: TGCAGCGTGGGACAGAGCAAAGGCTACACCTTC; cdr3_aa: CSVGQSKGYTF
d_call: NA; j_call: TRBJ2-2; v_call: TRBV4-1; clone_size: once; cdr3_nt: TGCGCCAGCAGCCAGGAGACAGGCGGGGAGCTGTTTTTT; cdr3_aa: CASSQETGGELFF
d_call: NA; j_call: TRBJ1-5; v_call: TRBV7-9; clone_size: NA; cdr3_nt: TGTGCCAGCAGCTCTACTAGCAATCAGCCCCAGCATTTT; cdr3_aa: CASSSTSNQPQHF
d_call: NA; j_call: TRBJ2-7; v_call: TRBV5-4; clone_size: NA; cdr3_nt: TGTGCCAGCAGCTTGCAGGGGGCGGGGGTACAGTACTTC; cdr3_aa: CASSLQGAGVQYF
d_call: TRBD1; j_call: TRBJ1-1; v_call: TRBV7-2; clone_size: NA; cdr3_nt: TGTGCCAGCAGCCCGCGCTTATGGGGACAGGGGGAGGGGAACACTGAAGCTTTCTTT; cdr3_aa: CASSPRLWGQGEGNTEAFF
d_call: TRBD2; j_call: TRBJ2-3; v_call: TRBV9; clone_size: once; cdr3_nt: TGTGCCAGCAGCGCCACTAGCGGGGGCACAGATACGCAGTATTTT; cdr3_aa: CASSATSGGTDTQYF
d_call: NA; j_call: TRBJ1-5; v_call: TRBV7-9; clone_size: NA; cdr3_nt: TGTGCCAGCAGCTTTCTGGAGATCAATCAGCCCCAGCATTTT; cdr3_aa: CASSFLEINQPQHF
d_call: NA; j_call: TRBJ2-5; v_call: TRBV9; clone_size: NA; cdr3_nt: TGTGCCAGCAGCTTTGCGGGGCAGCAAGAGACCCAGTACTTC; cdr3_aa: CASSFAGQQETQYF
d_call: NA; j_call: TRBJ2-3; v_call: TRBV14; clone_size: NA; cdr3_nt: TGTGCCAGCAGCCAAGGGTCAGTCTGGACAGATACGCAGTATTTT; cdr3_aa: CASSQGSVWTDTQYF
d_call: TRBD2; j_call: TRBJ2-1; v_call: TRBV7-6; clone_size: NA; cdr3_nt: TGTGCCAGCAGCTTAGTAATCGGGGGGGGACTAGCGGGCTACAATGAGCAGTTCTTC; cdr3_aa: CASSLVIGGGLAGYNEQFF
d_call: NA; j_call: TRBJ2-2; v_call: TRBV12-5; clone_size: NA; cdr3_nt: TGTGCTAGTGGGCCGACAGGACAGAACACCGGGGAGCTGTTTTTT; cdr3_aa: CASGPTGQNTGELFF
d_call: NA; j_call: TRBJ2-2; v_call: TRBV6-6; clone_size: NA; cdr3_nt: TGTGCCAGCAGTAGCCTCGACAGGGGAGGGGGGGAGCTGTTTTTT; cdr3_aa: CASSSLDRGGGELFF
d_call: NA; j_call: TRBJ1-5; v_call: TRBV11-2; clone_size: NA; cdr3_nt: TGTGCCAGCAGCTCTACAGGGAATCAGCCCCAGCATTTT; cdr3_aa: CASSSTGNQPQHF
d_call: TRBD2; j_call: TRBJ2-3; v_call: TRBV13; clone_size: once; cdr3_nt: TGTGCCAGCAGCTTACTAGCGGGAGCCCGCACAGATACGCAGTATTTT; cdr3_aa: CASSLLAGARTDTQYF
d_call: TRBD1; j_call: TRBJ1-6; v_call: TRBV7-2; clone_size: NA; cdr3_nt: TGTGCCAGCAGCTGGCCCGGGACAGGGGTGTCACCCCTCCACTTT; cdr3_aa: CASSWPGTGVSPLHF
d_call: NA; j_call: TRBJ1-4; v_call: TRBV9; clone_size: NA; cdr3_nt: TGTGCCAGCAGCGTAGGTGGGGAGGACGAAAAACTGTTTTTT; cdr3_aa: CASSVGGEDEKLFF
d_call: TRBD2; j_call: TRBJ2-3; v_call: TRBV6-4; clone_size: NA; cdr3_nt: TGTGCCAGCAGTGACTCAGCGGGGGAGTCCACAGATACGCAGTATTTT; cdr3_aa: CASSDSAGESTDTQYF
d_call: NA; j_call: TRBJ2-5; v_call: TRBV15; clone_size: once; cdr3_nt: TGTGCCACCAGCAGAGATCGAACACCCCAAGAGACCCAGTACTTC; cdr3_aa: CATSRDRTPQETQYF